Presented here are 11 T cell receptor beta chains from one specimen sequenced in a study of blood T cell repertoires in COVID-19. The method was immunoSEQ multiplex PCR; TCRdb's version includes in-frame clones alone and lacks a portion of them. The sample records some 240,000 clones, around 87% being singletons. The material sequenced was peripheral blood. These receptors were obtained from a man aged 60 to 69 who had recovered from COVID-19.

This clone was detected only a few times. The V gene is TRBV5-6, the J gene TRBJ1-2; TRBD1 aligns across 11 bases. V lost 2 bases to trimming and J lost 6 bases; unmatched junction nucleotides: 6. This CDR3 spans 15 amino acids. Germline CDR1 reads SGHDT; CDR2 reads YYEEEE. The CDR3 reads CASSFGTGGRHGYTF. CDR3 DNA: TGTGCCAGCAGCTTTGGGACAGGGGGACGTCATGGCTACACCTTC. Full variable domain (outside the CDR3, taken from reference TRBV5-6 and TRBJ1-2): DAGVTQSPTHLIKTRGQQVTLRCSPKSGHDTVSWYQQALGQGPQFIFQYYEEEERQRGNFPDRFSGHQFPNYSSELNVNALLLGDSALYLCASSFGTGGRHGYTFGSGTRLTVV.

This chain connects TRBV11-2 to TRBJ1-4, with 10 bases fitting TRBD1. Germline V gene data show CDR1 as SGHAT and CDR2 as FQNNGV. This CDR3 has 16 amino acids. The V gene end was trimmed by 5 bases and the J gene end by 8 bases; junction bases not matched to a gene: 11. Written as DNA, the CDR3 is TGTGCCAGCAGCCCAACCGGGACAGGGGACGGAGAAAAACTGTTTTTT. Its protein product is CASSPTGTGDGEKLFF.

This rearrangement joins TRBV5-1 to TRBJ1-2; 9 bases agree with TRBD1. With V trimmed by 7 bases and J by 5 bases, 9 bases remained unmatched. Germline lookup yields CDR1 SGHRS and CDR2 YFSETQ. The CDR3 is 14 residues long. CDR3 coding DNA: TGCGCCAGCTCACAGGGGACAGGGCGGTATGGCTACACCTTC. Residues: CASSQGTGRYGYTF.

The chain joins TRBV5-5 to TRBJ2-3, with 12 bases aligning to TRBD2. The junction had 1 base not matched to a gene; V was cut back by 1 base and J by 4 bases. This CDR3 is built from 15 residues. CDR1 SGHKS and CDR2 YYEKEE come from the germline V gene (reference sequence). The CDR3 is CASSLPSGGADTQYF. CDR3 nucleotide sequence: TGTGCCAGCAGCTTGCCTAGCGGGGGGGCAGATACGCAGTATTTT. Variable domain in full (rest from reference TRBV5-5 and TRBJ2-3): DAGVTQSPTHLIKTRGQQVTLRCSPISGHKSVSWYQQVLGQGPQFIFQYYEKEERGRGNFPDRFSARQFPNYSSELNVNALLLGDSALYLCASSLPSGGADTQYFGPGTRLTVL.

The rearrangement uses TRBV29-1 and TRBJ2-1, with 8 bases lining up with TRBD2. CDR1 is SQVTM and CDR2 is ANQGSEA in the germline V gene. The CDR3 loop spans 13 amino acids. V shed 7 bases and J 7 bases; nucleotides not matched to a gene: 9. The CDR3 DNA reads as TGCAGCGATCTCGCTCGCGGGGGGAATGAGCAGTTCTTC. Translating it yields CSDLARGGNEQFF.

J is TRBJ2-7 and V is TRBV4-1; D unresolved. The germline V gene encodes CDR1 MGHRA and CDR2 YSYEKL. The CDR3 has 16 residues. With 0 bases removed from V and 3 bases from J, the gap between germline ends came to 15 bases. The CDR3 loop reads CASSQDHEGDGYEQYF. The CDR3 region has the DNA TGCGCCAGCAGCCAAGATCACGAAGGAGACGGCTACGAGCAGTACTTC.

The chain uses TRBV24-1 and TRBJ2-3, with 10 bases lining up with TRBD2. The CDR3 has 15 amino acids. J was trimmed by 1 base and V by 7 bases; bases with no gene match: 4. Germline CDR1 reads KGHDR; CDR2 reads SFDVKD. In DNA form, the CDR3 reads TGTGCCACCAGGGCCGGGACTAGCGGCACAGATACGCAGTATTTT. It codes for CATRAGTSGTDTQYF.

The chain recombines TRBV15 with TRBJ2-3; D may be TRBD2 (7 bases). The V end lost 1 base, the J end lost 1 base, and 12 bases lay between the germline ends. The germline CDR1 and CDR2 sequences are LNHNV and YYDKDF (reference sequence). The CDR3 loop spans 16 amino acids. The CDR3 DNA reads as TGTGCCACCAGCAGAGCTACGGGGGGCCGCACAGATACGCAGTATTTT. Its protein product is CATSRATGGRTDTQYF.

The V gene is TRBV28, the J gene TRBJ1-1, with D possibly matching TRBD1 (6 bases). Germline values: CDR1 MDHEN, CDR2 SYDVKM. V was shortened by 5 bases and J by 4 bases, with 14 bases between the two germline ends. The CDR3 contains 14 residues. The CDR3 DNA sequence: TGTGCCAGCAGTCTACAGGGTGCAGGCACTGAAGCTTTCTTT. It is translated as CASSLQGAGTEAFF.

V is TRBV19 and J is TRBJ2-7; D is perhaps TRBD2 (6 bases). The CDR3 spans 14 residues. V lost 4 bases and J 3 bases, leaving 13 bases between the germline ends. From germline, CDR1 is LNHDA and CDR2 SQIVND (reference sequence). The CDR3 sequence: CASSTGLPHYEQYF. Here the CDR3 DNA reads TGTGCCAGTAGTACCGGACTACCCCACTACGAGCAGTACTTC.

This chain links TRBV10-1 with TRBJ1-2; no clear D gene. CDR1 is WNHNN, CDR2 SYGVQD, per germline (reference sequence). Deletions cut 3 bases from V and 4 bases from J, with 6 bases between. CDR3 length: 12 residues. This chain's CDR3 is CASSDGSYGYTF. The CDR3 DNA sequence: TGCGCCAGCAGTGATGGGAGCTATGGCTACACCTTC.